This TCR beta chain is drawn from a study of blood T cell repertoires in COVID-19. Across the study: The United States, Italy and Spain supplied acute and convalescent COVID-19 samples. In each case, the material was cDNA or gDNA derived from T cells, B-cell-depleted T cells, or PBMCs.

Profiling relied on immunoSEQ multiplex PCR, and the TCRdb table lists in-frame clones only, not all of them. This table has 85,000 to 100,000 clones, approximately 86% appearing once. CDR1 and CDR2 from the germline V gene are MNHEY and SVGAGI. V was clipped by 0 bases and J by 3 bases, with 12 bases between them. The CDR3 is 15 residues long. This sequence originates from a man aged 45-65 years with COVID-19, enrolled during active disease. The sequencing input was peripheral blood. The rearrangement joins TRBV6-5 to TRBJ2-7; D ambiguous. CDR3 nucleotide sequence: TGTGCCAGCAGTTACTCCTTACGACACCACTACGAGCAGTACTTC. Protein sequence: CASSYSLRHHYEQYF.